This TCR beta chain was sequenced during a study of cytomegalovirus exposure and HLA in healthy donors. The CDR3 contains 15 residues. The ends lost 5 bases at V and 4 bases at J; junction bases unmatched: 6. The germline V gene encodes CDR1 SGHVS and CDR2 FQNEAQ. PCR employed 60 Vbeta and 13 Jbeta primers. Only in-frame clones appear in the TCRdb table, and some are missing; sequencing was by immunoSEQ multiplex PCR. Of 160,000 or so clones listed, 80% to 85% are singletons. The chain uses TRBV7-8 and TRBJ2-1; 9 positions match TRBD1. The source is a male donor in good health and CMV-seropositive. The specimen sequenced was PBMCs. The CDR3 bases are TGTGCCAGCAGCCCCGGGACAGGGTATTACAATGAGCAGTTCTTC. Encoded protein: CASSPGTGYYNEQFF.